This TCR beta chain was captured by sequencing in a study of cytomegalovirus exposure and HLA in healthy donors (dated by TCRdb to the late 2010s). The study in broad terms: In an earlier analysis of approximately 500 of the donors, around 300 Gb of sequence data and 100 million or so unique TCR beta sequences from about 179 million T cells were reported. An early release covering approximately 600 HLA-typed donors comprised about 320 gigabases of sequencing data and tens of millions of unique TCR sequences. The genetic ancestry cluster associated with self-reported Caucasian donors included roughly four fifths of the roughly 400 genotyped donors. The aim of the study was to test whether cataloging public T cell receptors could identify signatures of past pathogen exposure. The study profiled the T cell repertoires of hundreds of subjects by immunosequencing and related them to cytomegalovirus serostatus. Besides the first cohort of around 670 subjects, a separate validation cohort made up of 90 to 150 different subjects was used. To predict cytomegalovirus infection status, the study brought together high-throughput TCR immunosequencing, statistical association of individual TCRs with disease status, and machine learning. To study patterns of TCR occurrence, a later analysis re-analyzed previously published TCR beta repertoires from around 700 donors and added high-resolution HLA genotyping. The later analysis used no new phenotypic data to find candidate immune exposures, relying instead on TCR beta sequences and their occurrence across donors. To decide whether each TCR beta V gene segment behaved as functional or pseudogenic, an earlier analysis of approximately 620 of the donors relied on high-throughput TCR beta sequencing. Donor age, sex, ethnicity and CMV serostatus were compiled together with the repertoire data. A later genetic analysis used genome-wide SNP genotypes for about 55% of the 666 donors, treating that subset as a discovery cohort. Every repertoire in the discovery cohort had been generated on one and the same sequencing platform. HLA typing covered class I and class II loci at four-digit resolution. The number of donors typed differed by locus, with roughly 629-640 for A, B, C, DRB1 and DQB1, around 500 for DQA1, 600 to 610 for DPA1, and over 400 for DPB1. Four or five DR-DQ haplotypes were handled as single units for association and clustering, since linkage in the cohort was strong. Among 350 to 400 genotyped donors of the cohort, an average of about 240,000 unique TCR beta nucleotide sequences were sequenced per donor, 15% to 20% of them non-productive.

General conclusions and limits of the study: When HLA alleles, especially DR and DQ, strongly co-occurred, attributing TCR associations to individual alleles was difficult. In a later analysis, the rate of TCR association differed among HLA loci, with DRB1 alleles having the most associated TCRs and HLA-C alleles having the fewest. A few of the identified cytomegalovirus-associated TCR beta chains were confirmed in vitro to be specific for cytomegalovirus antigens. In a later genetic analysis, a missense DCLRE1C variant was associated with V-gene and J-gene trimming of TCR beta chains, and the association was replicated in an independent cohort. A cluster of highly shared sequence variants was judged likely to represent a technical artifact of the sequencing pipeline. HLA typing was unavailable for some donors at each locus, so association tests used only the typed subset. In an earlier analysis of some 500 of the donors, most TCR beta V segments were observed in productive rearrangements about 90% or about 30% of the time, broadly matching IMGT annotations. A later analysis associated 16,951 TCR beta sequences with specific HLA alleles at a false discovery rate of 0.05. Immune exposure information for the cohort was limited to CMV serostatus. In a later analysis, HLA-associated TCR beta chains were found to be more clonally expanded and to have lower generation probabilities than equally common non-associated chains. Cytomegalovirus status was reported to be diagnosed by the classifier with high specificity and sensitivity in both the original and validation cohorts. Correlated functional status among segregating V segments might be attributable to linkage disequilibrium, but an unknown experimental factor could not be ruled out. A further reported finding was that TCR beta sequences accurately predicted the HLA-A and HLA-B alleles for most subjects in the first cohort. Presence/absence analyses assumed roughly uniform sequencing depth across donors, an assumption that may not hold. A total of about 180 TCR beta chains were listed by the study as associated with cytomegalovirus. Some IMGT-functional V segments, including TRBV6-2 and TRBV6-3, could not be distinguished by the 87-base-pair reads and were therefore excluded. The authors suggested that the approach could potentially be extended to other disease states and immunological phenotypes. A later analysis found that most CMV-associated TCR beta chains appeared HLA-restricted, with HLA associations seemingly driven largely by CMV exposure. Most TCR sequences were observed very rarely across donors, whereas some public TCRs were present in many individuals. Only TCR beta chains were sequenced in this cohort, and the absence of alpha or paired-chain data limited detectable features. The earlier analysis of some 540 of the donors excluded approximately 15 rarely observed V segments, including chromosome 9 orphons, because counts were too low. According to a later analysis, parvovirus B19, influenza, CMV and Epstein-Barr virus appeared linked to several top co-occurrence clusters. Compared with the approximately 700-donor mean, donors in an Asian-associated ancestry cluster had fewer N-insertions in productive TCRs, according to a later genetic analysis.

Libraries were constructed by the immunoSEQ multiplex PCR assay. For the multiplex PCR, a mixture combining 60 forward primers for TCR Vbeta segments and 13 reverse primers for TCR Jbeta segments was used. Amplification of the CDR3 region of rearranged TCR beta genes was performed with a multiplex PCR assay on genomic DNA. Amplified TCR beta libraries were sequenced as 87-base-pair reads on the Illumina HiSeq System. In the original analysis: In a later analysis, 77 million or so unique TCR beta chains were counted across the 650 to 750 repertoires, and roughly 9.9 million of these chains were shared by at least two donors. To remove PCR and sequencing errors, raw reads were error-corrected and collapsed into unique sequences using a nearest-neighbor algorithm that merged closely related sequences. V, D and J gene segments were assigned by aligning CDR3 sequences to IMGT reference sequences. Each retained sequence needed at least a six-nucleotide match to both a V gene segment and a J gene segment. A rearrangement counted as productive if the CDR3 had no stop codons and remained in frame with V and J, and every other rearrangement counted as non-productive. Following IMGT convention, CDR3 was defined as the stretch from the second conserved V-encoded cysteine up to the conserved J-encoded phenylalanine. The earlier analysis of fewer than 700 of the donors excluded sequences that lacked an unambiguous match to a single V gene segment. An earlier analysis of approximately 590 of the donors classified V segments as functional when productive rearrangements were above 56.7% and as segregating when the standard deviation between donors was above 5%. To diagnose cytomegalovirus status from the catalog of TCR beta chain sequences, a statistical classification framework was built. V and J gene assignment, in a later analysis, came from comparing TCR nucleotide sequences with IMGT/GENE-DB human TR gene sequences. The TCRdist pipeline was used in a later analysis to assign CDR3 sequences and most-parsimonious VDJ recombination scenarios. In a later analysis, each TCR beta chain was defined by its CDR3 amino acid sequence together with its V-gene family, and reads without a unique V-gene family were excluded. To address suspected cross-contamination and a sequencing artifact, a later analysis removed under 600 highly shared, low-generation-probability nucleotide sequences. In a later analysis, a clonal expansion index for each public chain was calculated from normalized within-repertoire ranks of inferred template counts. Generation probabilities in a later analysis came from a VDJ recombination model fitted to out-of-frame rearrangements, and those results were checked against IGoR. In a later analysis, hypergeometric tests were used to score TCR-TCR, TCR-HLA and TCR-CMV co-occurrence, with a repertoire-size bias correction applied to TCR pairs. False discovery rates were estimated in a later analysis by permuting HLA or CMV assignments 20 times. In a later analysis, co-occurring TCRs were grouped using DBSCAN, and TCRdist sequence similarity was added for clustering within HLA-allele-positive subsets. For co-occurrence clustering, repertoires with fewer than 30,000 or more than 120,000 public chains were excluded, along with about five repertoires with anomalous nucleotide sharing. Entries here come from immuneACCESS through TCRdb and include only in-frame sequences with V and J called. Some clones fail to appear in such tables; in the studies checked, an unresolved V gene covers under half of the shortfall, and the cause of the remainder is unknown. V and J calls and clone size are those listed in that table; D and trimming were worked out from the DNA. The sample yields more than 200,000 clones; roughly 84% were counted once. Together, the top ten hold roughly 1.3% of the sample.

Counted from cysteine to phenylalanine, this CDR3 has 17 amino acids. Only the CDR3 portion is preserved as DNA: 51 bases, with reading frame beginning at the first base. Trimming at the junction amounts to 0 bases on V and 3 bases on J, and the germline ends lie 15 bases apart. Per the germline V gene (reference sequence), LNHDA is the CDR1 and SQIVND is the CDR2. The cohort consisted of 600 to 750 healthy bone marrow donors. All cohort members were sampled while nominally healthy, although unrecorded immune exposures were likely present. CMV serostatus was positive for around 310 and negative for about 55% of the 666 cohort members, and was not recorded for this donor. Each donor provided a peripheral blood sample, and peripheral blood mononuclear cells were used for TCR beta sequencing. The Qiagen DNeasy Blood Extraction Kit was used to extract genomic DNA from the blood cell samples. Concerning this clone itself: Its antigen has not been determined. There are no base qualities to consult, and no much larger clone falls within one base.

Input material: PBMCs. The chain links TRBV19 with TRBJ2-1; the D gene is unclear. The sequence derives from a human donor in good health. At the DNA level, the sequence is TGTGCCAGTAGTATAGATAAGTTAGCAATTGGCTACAATGAGCAGTTCTTC. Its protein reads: CASSIDKLAIGYNEQFF.